This T cell receptor beta chain was sequenced for a study of T cells in tuberculosis. Study conclusions and caveats: GEM motif frequencies gave over 55% accuracy; the GMM repertoire gave 85% to 90%.

Time point indicated: new active TB diagnosis, blood taken before or within 7 days of starting treatment. Method: immunoSEQ multiplex PCR; TCRdb's copy keeps in-frame clones and lacks some. This table holds 30,000 to 40,000 clones, less than 95% found once. CDR3 length equals 14 residues. Germline V gene lookup returns CDR1 MGHRA and CDR2 YSYEKL. Trimming left V 2 bases short and J 8 bases short, with 13 bases between. A word on this clone: No antigen is known for it.

The chain combines TRBV4-1 with TRBJ2-1; D is perhaps TRBD1 (6 bases). This TCR derives from an adult with tuberculosis. The sequenced sample was PBMCs, obtained at tuberculosis diagnosis. The CDR3: CASSQTGPVDEQFF. The CDR3 DNA sequence: TGCGCCAGCAGCCAAACAGGGCCTGTAGATGAGCAGTTCTTC.